This T cell receptor (beta chain) was documented in a study of cytomegalovirus exposure and HLA in healthy donors. The donors gave bone marrow, and they were healthy. Whole-study results and caveats: As a later analysis revealed, most CMV-associated TCR beta chains appeared HLA-restricted. Several of the most significant clusters appeared, in a later analysis, to be linked to common viral pathogens.

As to this clone: Its antigen remains unidentified.

V dropped 4 bases and J dropped 5 bases, with 10 bases sitting between them. The length of the CDR3 is 13 residues. Germline-derived CDR1 and CDR2 are SGHDT and YYEEEE. The PCR used 60 Vbeta and 13 Jbeta primers. Profiled with immunoSEQ multiplex PCR; TCRdb holds only in-frame clones, not every one. The profile shows about 200,000 clones, less than 90% of them singletons. This clonotype was obtained from a woman in her twenties or thirties in good health and CMV-seronegative. The V and J genes are TRBV5-6 and TRBJ2-1; D unresolved. The sample consisted of PBMCs. CDR3 bases: TGTGCCAGCAGCCCCATGTCGGACAATGAGCAGTTCTTC. Protein: CASSPMSDNEQFF.